The rows below give T cell receptor beta chains drawn from one sample of a study of T cells in Graves' hyperthyroidism and ophthalmopathy. TCRdb recomputed calls from the multiplex PCR reads with MiXCR, one row per CDR3 protein. The sample lists hundreds of thousands of distinct CDR3 sequences; about 15% were seen once. Sample: blood. The receptor source for this set is a woman aged 18-29 years with Graves' hyperthyroidism. Each CDR3 is given with its conserved first and last residue. A D gene is named only where the DNA matches it firmly. Where a row states a size, it is once, few, many or the class of an expanded clone; other rows omit it.

TRBD2	TRBV7-2	many	TRBJ2-1	TGTGCCAGCAGCTCCGGCCGGCTAGCGGGAGGGTACAATGAGCAGTTCTTC	CASSSGRLAGGYNEQFF
TRBD2	TRBV5-5	many	TRBJ2-3	TGTGCCAGCAGCTTGCTCCTACTAGCGGGAGAAATAGATACGCAGTATTTT	CASSLLLLAGEIDTQYF
NA	TRBV7-9	many	TRBJ2-1	TGTGCCACCAAAACGGAGGACTGGGACAATGAGCAGTTCTTC	CATKTEDWDNEQFF
NA	TRBV5-1	NA	TRBJ2-2	TGCGCCAGCAGCTCCCATCCCTCCACCGGGGAGCTGTTTTTT	CASSSHPSTGELFF
TRBD2	TRBV25-1	NA	TRBJ2-7	TGTGCCAGCAGCGCAACCGGACTAGCGGGATCCCTGGGGCAGTACTTC	CASSATGLAGSLGQYF
NA	TRBV20-1	once	TRBJ1-1	TGCAGTGCTAACGAACAGGGAGTCAACACTGAAGCTTTCTTT	CSANEQGVNTEAFF
NA	TRBV29-1	NA	TRBJ2-7	TGCAGCGTTGGGGACGGCGACTACGAGCAGTACTTC	CSVGDGDYEQYF
NA	TRBV6-1	many	TRBJ1-2	TGTGCCAGCAGTGAAAGGTCCTATGGCTACACCTTC	CASSERSYGYTF
NA	TRBV13	NA	TRBJ1-3	TGTGCCAGCAGCTTAGGCGGGACGGCTGGAAACACCATATATTTT	CASSLGGTAGNTIYF
NA	TRBV30	many	TRBJ2-5	TGTGCCTGGAGTGTACTGGTTGGGGGCCAAGAGACCCAGTACTTC	CAWSVLVGGQETQYF
NA	TRBV30	NA	TRBJ1-5	TGTGCCTGGAGGTTACAGGGATCTGGCCCTTATGACAATCAGCCCCAGCATTTT	CAWRLQGSGPYDNQPQHF
NA	TRBV27	few	TRBJ1-2	TGTGCCAGCAGTTTCCTCATGGGGGCGGTTGGCTACACCTTC	CASSFLMGAVGYTF
TRBD2	TRBV7-9	NA	TRBJ2-7	TGTGCCAGCAGCTTAGGGGGAAGGACTAGCGGGAGATCCTCTCTGGGGCAGTACTTC	CASSLGGRTSGRSSLGQYF
NA	TRBV30	many	TRBJ1-1	TGTGCCTGGAGGTGGGGGAACACTGAAGCTTTCTTT	CAWRWGNTEAFF
TRBD1	TRBV6-1	few	TRBJ1-3	TGTGCCAGCAGGGACAGGGCCTTCTCTGGAAACACCATATATTTT	CASRDRAFSGNTIYF
NA	TRBV7-8	many	TRBJ1-1	TGTGCCAGCAGCTCGACACATATCACTGAAGCTTTCTTT	CASSSTHITEAFF
NA	TRBV15	many	TRBJ2-5	TGTGCCACCAGCAGAGATGTGGGGATGCAAGAGACCCAGTACTTC	CATSRDVGMQETQYF
NA	TRBV27	few	TRBJ1-6	TGTGCCAGCAGTTTGGTTCACAGTTTGACACCCCTCCACTTT	CASSLVHSLTPLHF
NA	TRBV5-1	few	TRBJ1-1	TGCGCCAGCAGCTTGTGGGCAGGGGAGACTGAAGCTTTCTTT	CASSLWAGETEAFF
NA	TRBV7-9	NA	TRBJ1-5	TGTGCCAGCAGCGGACCGGGCCTGAGCAATCAGCCCCAGCATTTT	CASSGPGLSNQPQHF
NA	TRBV11-2	many	TRBJ2-3	TGTGCCAGCAGCTTGACAGGCACAGATACGCAGTATTTT	CASSLTGTDTQYF
TRBD2	TRBV27	few	TRBJ2-1	TGTGCCAGCAGACCATCCCTAGCGGGAGGGGCAAATGAGCAGTTCTTC	CASRPSLAGGANEQFF
NA	TRBV27	many	TRBJ2-3	TGTGCCAGCAGTTTAGGAGGGCTCGAGGCAGATACGCAGTATTTT	CASSLGGLEADTQYF
NA	TRBV2	many	TRBJ1-5	TGTGCCAGCAGTACTACTCACGGACGGAGCAATCAGCCCCAGCATTTT	CASSTTHGRSNQPQHF
NA	TRBV20-1	many	TRBJ2-5	TGCAGTGCTAGAGATTTCGCCCCCTCAGGTCACCGGCGGGAGACCCAGTACTTC	CSARDFAPSGHRRETQYF
NA	TRBV6-6	NA	TRBJ1-2	TGTGCCAGCAGTTACGATCCGTCCCAAACAGGAGGCTACACCTTC	CASSYDPSQTGGYTF
NA	TRBV4-1	NA	TRBJ2-1	TGCGCCAGCAGCCAAGTCCAGCGGAGTTACAATGAGCAGTTCTTC	CASSQVQRSYNEQFF
NA	TRBV6-5	many	TRBJ2-5	TGTGCCAGCAGCCGAGACCCCGGACGGCAAGAGACCCAGTACTTC	CASSRDPGRQETQYF
TRBD1	TRBV20-1	many	TRBJ1-5	TGCAGTGCACCGGACAGGGCGGGGGGTCAGCCCCAGCATTTT	CSAPDRAGGQPQHF
NA	TRBV13	many	TRBJ2-3	TGTGCCAGCAGCTCCGCCCTTTACACAGATACGCAGTATTTT	CASSSALYTDTQYF
NA	TRBV7-9	few	TRBJ1-1	TGTGCCAGCAGCTTGGGCGGAACCATGAACACTGAAGCTTTCTTT	CASSLGGTMNTEAFF
TRBD1	TRBV30	many	TRBJ2-7	TGTGCCTGGAGTGTACAGGGGCACGAGCAGTACTTC	CAWSVQGHEQYF
TRBD2	TRBV4-1	NA	TRBJ2-7	TGCGCCAGCAGCCAAGATTGGGGGACTAGCGGGAGTCACGAGCAGTACTTC	CASSQDWGTSGSHEQYF
NA	TRBV18	few	TRBJ2-7	TGTGCCAGCTCCCTTACACTGAACTACGAGCAGTACTTC	CASSLTLNYEQYF
TRBD2	TRBV7-8	few	TRBJ2-1	TGTGCCAGCAGCCAATTTAGGGAGGGCCTCGGGAATGAGCAGTTCTTC	CASSQFREGLGNEQFF
TRBD2	TRBV24-1	many	TRBJ2-1	TGTGCCACCAGTGACACGACTAGCGGGAGGGGAGTGGGTGAGCAGTTCTTC	CATSDTTSGRGVGEQFF
TRBD1	TRBV30	many	TRBJ1-2	TGTGCCTGGAGTGTCCAGGGGGCTTGGGGCTACACCTTC	CAWSVQGAWGYTF
NA	TRBV6-2/TRBV6-3	few	TRBJ2-1	TGTGCCAGCAGCCGGGGAGTTAGCTCCTACAATGAGCAGTTCTTC	CASSRGVSSYNEQFF
TRBD1	TRBV6-1	few	TRBJ2-7	TGTGCCAGCAGTGGTAGGGACAGAGGTTACGAGCAGTACTTC	CASSGRDRGYEQYF
NA	TRBV7-2	NA	TRBJ2-1	TGTGCCAGCAGCCCGCCTGTGGGGTACAATGAGCAGTTCTTC	CASSPPVGYNEQFF
NA	TRBV2	many	TRBJ2-5	TGTGCCAGCAGTGTTCTTGGGGACATCCAAGAGACCCAGTACTTC	CASSVLGDIQETQYF
TRBD1	TRBV7-8	NA	TRBJ1-5	TGTGCCAGCAGCTTATTTGGGACAGGGAGTGAATACAATCAGCCCCAGCATTTT	CASSLFGTGSEYNQPQHF
NA	TRBV7-3	NA	TRBJ2-2	TGTGCCAGCAGCTTAGTTCTAGCGCCCCCCGGGGAGCTGTTTTTT	CASSLVLAPPGELFF
NA	TRBV7-9	many	TRBJ2-1	TGTGCCAGCAGCCCGAAGGGGGTTGGGGTCCCGCAGTTCTTC	CASSPKGVGVPQFF
TRBD1	TRBV7-9	many	TRBJ2-3	TGTGCCAGCAGCACAACAGGGGACCTCACAGATACGCAGTATTTT	CASSTTGDLTDTQYF
NA	TRBV6-1	many	TRBJ1-2	TGTGCCAGCAGCGAGGTCCGGGGGTACTATGGCTACACCTTC	CASSEVRGYYGYTF
TRBD1	TRBV30	many	TRBJ2-2	TGTGCCTGGGGACAGGGGAACACCGGGGAGCTGTTTTTT	CAWGQGNTGELFF